This T cell receptor (beta chain) was documented in a study of blood T cells in healthy people across ages. Healthy Caucasian individuals from Russia aged roughly 6 to 90 served as donors. The draw of peripheral blood yielded approximately 11 milliliters from each donor. Isolation yielded PBMCs, at least 6.5 million per sample, in every case. Together with a sample-barcoded 5' primer, a J-beta primer mix was included in a second PCR lasting about 7 to 12 cycles. All cDNA molecules were each tagged by a template-switch adaptor with 12 random nucleotides. TCRdb ran MiXCR on the 5' RACE reads and lists one entry per CDR3 protein. Here the sample spans about 580,000 distinct CDR3 sequences, roughly 48% being singletons. CDR1 and CDR2 from the germline V gene are MNHEY and SMNVEV (reference sequence). The J segment lost 5 bases and the V segment lost 10 bases, leaving 14 bases of the junction unmatched. This CDR3 is 15 amino acids long.

The clonotype originates from a man aged 80 or over in good health. The source material was blood. This chain connects TRBV27 to TRBJ2-7; 10 bases fit TRBD2. The CDR3 here is CATGNPLAGVDEQYF. The CDR3 bases are TGTGCCACCGGCAACCCTCTAGCGGGAGTTGACGAGCAGTACTTC.